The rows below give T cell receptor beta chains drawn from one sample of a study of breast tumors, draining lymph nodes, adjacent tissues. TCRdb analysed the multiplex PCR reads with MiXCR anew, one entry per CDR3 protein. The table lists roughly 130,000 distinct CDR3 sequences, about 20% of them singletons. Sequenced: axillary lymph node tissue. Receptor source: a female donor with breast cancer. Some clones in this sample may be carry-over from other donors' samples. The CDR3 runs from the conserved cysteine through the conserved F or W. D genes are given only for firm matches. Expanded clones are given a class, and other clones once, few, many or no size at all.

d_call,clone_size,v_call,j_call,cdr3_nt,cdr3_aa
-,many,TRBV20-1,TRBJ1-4,TGCAGTGCTAGAGCCGCCGGGGGCACTAATGAAAAACTGTTTTTT,CSARAAGGTNEKLFF
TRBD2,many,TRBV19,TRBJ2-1,TGTGCCAGTCGGGACTACCTCAATGAGCAGTTCTTC,CASRDYLNEQFF
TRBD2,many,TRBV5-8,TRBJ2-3,TGTGCCAGCAGCTATGGGGACTACACAGATACGCAGTATTTT,CASSYGDYTDTQYF
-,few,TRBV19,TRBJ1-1,TGTGCCAGTAGGATCCGGGAAAACACTGAAGCTTTCTTT,CASRIRENTEAFF
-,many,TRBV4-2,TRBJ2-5,TGTGCCAGCAGCCAAGAGGGACACTCTCAAGAGACCCAGTACTTC,CASSQEGHSQETQYF
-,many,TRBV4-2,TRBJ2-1,TGTGCCAGCAGCCAAATCCGGAACCCTTACTCCTACAATGAGCAGTTCTTC,CASSQIRNPYSYNEQFF
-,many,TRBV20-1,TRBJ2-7,TGCAGTGCTCCGGGACTCGCTGCCTACGAGCAGTACTTC,CSAPGLAAYEQYF
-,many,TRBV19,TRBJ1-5,TGTGCCAGTAGTATCCGTCGAGGGGGAAATCAGCCCCAGCATTTT,CASSIRRGGNQPQHF
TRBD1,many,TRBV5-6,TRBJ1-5,TGTGCCAGCAGCACCGGGACAGCGAATCAGCCCCAGCATTTT,CASSTGTANQPQHF
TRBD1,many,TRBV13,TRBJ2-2,TGTGCCAGCAGCTTTGACAGGGGGGCCGGGGAGCTGTTTTTT,CASSFDRGAGELFF
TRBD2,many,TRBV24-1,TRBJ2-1,TGTGCCACCAGTGATGGGGCGGGGGCCTACAATGAGCAGTTCTTC,CATSDGAGAYNEQFF
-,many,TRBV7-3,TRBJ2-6,TGTGCCAGCAGCTTTTGGGGGGCCAACGTCCTGACTTTC,CASSFWGANVLTF
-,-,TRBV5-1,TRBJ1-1,TGCGCCAGCAGCTCCGGGAACACTGAAGCTTTCTTT,CASSSGNTEAFF
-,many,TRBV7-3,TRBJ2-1,TGTGCCAGCAGCTTAAATTCGGGGACTGTTATCAATGAGCAGTTCTTC,CASSLNSGTVINEQFF
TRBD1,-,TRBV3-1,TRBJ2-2,TGTGCCAGCAGCCAAGATCCCGGGACAGCTGCCGGGGAGCTGTTTTTT,CASSQDPGTAAGELFF
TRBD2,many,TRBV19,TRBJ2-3,TGTGCCAGTAGACCTCCGGGACTAGCGGGAGCTCGTCGAGATACGCAGTATTTT,CASRPPGLAGARRDTQYF
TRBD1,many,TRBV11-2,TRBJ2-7,TGTGCCAGCAGCTTATTTAGGGGACAGGGGGCCTCCTACGAGCAGTACTTC,CASSLFRGQGASYEQYF
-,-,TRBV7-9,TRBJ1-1,TGTGCCAGCAGCTTAGATTTCACTGAAGCTTTCTTT,CASSLDFTEAFF
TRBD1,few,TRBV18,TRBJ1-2,TGTGCCAGCTCACCGGGGGACAGGCTGGGCCATGGCTACACCTTC,CASSPGDRLGHGYTF
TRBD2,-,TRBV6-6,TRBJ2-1,TGTGCCAGCGGTTACCCCTTAGGGGCGGGGGGGAGGTCGGAGCAGTTCTTC,CASGYPLGAGGRSEQFF
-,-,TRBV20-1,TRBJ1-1,TGCAGTGCTAGCAGGAAGGTTGGCACTGAAGCTTTCTTT,CSASRKVGTEAFF
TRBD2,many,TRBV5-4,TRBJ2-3,TGTGCCAGCAGCTTGGGCGCGGGGGGGCCTGATACGCAGTATTTT,CASSLGAGGPDTQYF
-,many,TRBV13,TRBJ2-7,TGTGCCAGCAGCTTAGGGACGAGATCCTACGAGCAGTACTTC,CASSLGTRSYEQYF
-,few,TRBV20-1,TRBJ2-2,TGCAGTGCTAGCCAGGAACCCACCGGGGAGCTGTTTTTT,CSASQEPTGELFF
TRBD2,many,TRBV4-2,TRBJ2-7,TGTGCCAGCAGCCAAGTGGGCGGGGGGGCCTACGAGCAGTACTTC,CASSQVGGGAYEQYF
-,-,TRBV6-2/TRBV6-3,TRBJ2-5,TGTGCCAGCAGTTGCTCGCCGGGGGTGGAGACCCAGTACTTC,CASSCSPGVETQYF
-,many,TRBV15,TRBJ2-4,TGTGCCACCAGCAGAGACCGGAGGCTTCATTTAGCCAAAAACATTCAGTACTTC,CATSRDRRLHLAKNIQYF
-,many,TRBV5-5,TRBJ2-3,TGTGCCAGCAGCTTGAGACAGAGCACAGATACGCAGTATTTT,CASSLRQSTDTQYF
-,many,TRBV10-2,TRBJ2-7,TGCGCCAGCAGCCCTCAGGACGGCTACGAGCAGTACTTC,CASSPQDGYEQYF
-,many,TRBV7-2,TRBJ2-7,TGTGCCAGCAGCTTAGGACTATTCTACGGCTACGAGCAGTACTTC,CASSLGLFYGYEQYF
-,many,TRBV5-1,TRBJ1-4,TGCGCCAGCAGCTTGGCAGGTGACAATGAAAAACTGTTTTTT,CASSLAGDNEKLFF
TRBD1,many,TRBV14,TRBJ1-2,TGTGCCAGCAGCTTGGACAGGGTTAACTATGGCTACACCTTC,CASSLDRVNYGYTF
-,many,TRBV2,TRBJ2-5,TGTGCCAGCAGTCTCCGGGGCGGAGAGACCCAGTACTTC,CASSLRGGETQYF
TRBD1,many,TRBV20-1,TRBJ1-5,TGCAGTGCTAGAAAGGACAGGGGGGATCAGCCCCAGCATTTT,CSARKDRGDQPQHF
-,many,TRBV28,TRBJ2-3,TGTGCCAGCAGTTTATCTGGGACAGATACGCAGTATTTT,CASSLSGTDTQYF
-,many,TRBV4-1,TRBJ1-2,TGCGCCAGCAGCCAAGGTTCTGGGACATCATATGGCTACACCTTC,CASSQGSGTSYGYTF
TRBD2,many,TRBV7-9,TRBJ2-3,TGTGCCAGCAGCTTAGGAGGGCTAGCGGGAGGGCCAGATACGCAGTATTTT,CASSLGGLAGGPDTQYF
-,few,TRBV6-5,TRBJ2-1,TGTGCCAGCAGCCAAGCTTTGTCTTACAATGAGCAGTTCTTC,CASSQALSYNEQFF
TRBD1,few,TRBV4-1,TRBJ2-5,TGCGCCAGCAGCCGATCAGGACAGGTCGGGGAGACCCAGTACTTC,CASSRSGQVGETQYF
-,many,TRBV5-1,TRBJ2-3,TGTGCCAGCAGCTTAACCAGCGCGGATACGCAGTATTTT,CASSLTSADTQYF
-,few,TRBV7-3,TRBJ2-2,TGTGCCAGCAGCTTAACCCCACAGGGTTTAGGCACCCCCGGGGAGCTGTTTTTT,CASSLTPQGLGTPGELFF